Described below is a single T cell receptor (beta chain) sequence and its context. Trimming cost V 3 bases and J 4 bases; bases outside gene matches: 5. This CDR3 is built from 15 residues. From germline, CDR1 is SGHRS and CDR2 YFSETQ. This specimen belongs to a study of T cells in Graves' hyperthyroidism and ophthalmopathy. From RNA transcripts, TCR beta CDR3 regions were amplified. Researchers ran a first-round RT-PCR on the TCR CDR3 using the HTBI primer set. Each CDR3 protein is one row after TCRdb ran MiXCR on the multiplex PCR reads. The sample has about 380,000 distinct CDR3 sequences; around 14% are singletons. PBMCs were derived from roughly 10 ml fresh peripheral blood.

The chain uses TRBV5-1 and TRBJ2-5; TRBD2 matches at 11 bases. The sample consisted of blood. The receptor was isolated from a woman aged 60 to 75 with Graves' hyperthyroidism. CDR3 sequence (DNA): TGCGCCAGCAGCTGGACTACTAGCGGGAGAGAGACCCAGTACTTC. Protein product: CASSWTTSGRETQYF. Full variable domain (remainder filled in from reference TRBV5-1 and TRBJ2-5): KAGVTQTPRYLIKTRGQQVTLSCSPISGHRSVSWYQQTPGQGLQFLFEYFSETQRNKGNFPGRFSGRQFSNSRSEMNVSTLELGDSALYLCASSWTTSGRETQYFGPGTRLLVL.